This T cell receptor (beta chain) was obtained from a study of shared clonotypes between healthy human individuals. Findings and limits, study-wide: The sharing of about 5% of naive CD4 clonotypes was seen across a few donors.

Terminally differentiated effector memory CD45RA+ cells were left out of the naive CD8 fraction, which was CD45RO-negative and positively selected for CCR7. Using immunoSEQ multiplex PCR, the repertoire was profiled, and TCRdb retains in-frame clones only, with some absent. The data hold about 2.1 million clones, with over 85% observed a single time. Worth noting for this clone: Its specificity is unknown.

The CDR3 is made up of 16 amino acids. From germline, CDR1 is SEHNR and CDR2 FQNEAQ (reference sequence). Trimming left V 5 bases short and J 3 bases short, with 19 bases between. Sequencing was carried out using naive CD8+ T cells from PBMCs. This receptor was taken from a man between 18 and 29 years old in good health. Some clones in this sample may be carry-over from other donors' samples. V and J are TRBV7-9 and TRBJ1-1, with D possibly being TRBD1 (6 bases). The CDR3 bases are TGTGCCAGCAGCGCCTGGACAGCCAGACGGGACACTGAAGCTTTCTTT. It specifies CASSAWTARRDTEAFF.